The 25 T cell receptor beta chains below all came from one sample that was sequenced in a study of cytomegalovirus exposure and HLA in healthy donors. 13 Jbeta primers and 60 Vbeta primers were used for the PCR. The method was immunoSEQ multiplex PCR; TCRdb's version includes in-frame clones alone and lacks a portion of them. The table has around 170,000 clones, 81% seen once. Sequenced input: PBMCs. The receptor set was obtained from a man aged 50 to 60 in good health and CMV-seropositive.

The rearrangement joins TRBV7-8 to TRBJ2-2; D might be TRBD1 (5 bases). Trimming stripped 5 bases from V and 2 bases from J, with 18 bases between. The CDR3 covers 17 residues. CDR1 is SGHVS, CDR2 FQNEAQ, per germline. CDR3 coding DNA: TGTGCCAGCAGCCACCAGCGATGGGGCGAAAACACCGGGGAGCTGTTTTTT. Translating gives CASSHQRWGENTGELFF.

The V and J genes are TRBV5-1 and TRBJ1-2; 7 positions match TRBD1. Germline-derived CDR1 and CDR2 are SGHRS and YFSETQ. V dropped 1 base and J dropped 0; count of bases not matched to a gene: 9. The CDR3 runs 17 residues. The CDR3 spells CASSLRGGTEANYGYTF. Here the CDR3 DNA reads TGCGCCAGCAGCTTGAGAGGGGGGACAGAAGCTAACTATGGCTACACCTTC.

The chain recombines TRBV4-1 with TRBJ2-7; 7 nucleotides agree with TRBD2. After removal of 4 bases from V and 1 base from J, the junction contained 4 bases not matched to a gene. Germline V lookup: CDR1 MGHRA, CDR2 YSYEKL. This CDR3 spans 14 amino acids. CDR3 nucleotides: TGCGCCAGCAGCCTTCAGCGGGGTTCCTACGAGCAGTACTTC. This codes for CASSLQRGSYEQYF.

This sequence joins TRBV9 and TRBJ2-3; TRBD2 is a possible D gene (5 bases). CDR1 and CDR2 (germline): SGDLS, YYNGEE. This CDR3 is built from 16 residues. The ends were cut back, 1 base at V and 3 bases at J, with 15 bases in the middle. The CDR3 sequence: CASSVYWSRGTDTQYF. For the CDR3, the DNA is TGTGCCAGCAGCGTATACTGGTCTCGAGGGACAGATACGCAGTATTTT.

This sequence joins TRBV7-2 and TRBJ1-2; no clear D. V was clipped by 2 bases and J by 6 bases, with 13 bases between them. The length of the CDR3 is 14 residues. The germline V gene has CDR1 SGHTA and CDR2 FQGNSA. CDR3 coding DNA: TGTGCCAGCAGCTTACTCCCGCCCCGGGATGGCTACACCTTC. This codes for CASSLLPPRDGYTF.

This chain connects TRBV18 to TRBJ1-1; no clear D gene. The CDR3 has 14 residues. Trimming shortened V by 3 bases and J by 1 base, and 9 bases separated the two germline ends. Germline CDR1 reads KGHSH; CDR2 reads LQKENI. CDR3 region: CASSPSEKNTEAFF. CDR3 bases: TGTGCCAGCTCACCTAGCGAGAAGAACACTGAAGCTTTCTTT.

J is TRBJ1-5 and V is TRBV2; tentatively, D is TRBD1 (5 bases). The CDR3 sequence is 13 residues long. Trimming cost V 7 bases and J 7 bases, with 14 bases left between them. CDR1 and CDR2 (germline): SNHLY, FYNNEI. CDR3: CASTGRGDQPQHF. The CDR3 DNA is TGTGCCAGCACCGGTCGCGGGGACCAGCCCCAGCATTTT.

This chain uses TRBV9 with TRBJ1-4, with TRBD1 matching 7 bases. The germline gives CDR1 SGDLS, CDR2 YYNGEE. J gave up 7 bases and V 4 bases, and 7 bases lay outside the gene matches. The CDR3 has 14 residues. DNA of the CDR3: TGTGCCAGCAGCCCCCGACAGGGAGGTGAAAAACTGTTTTTT. As protein: CASSPRQGGEKLFF.

The V gene is TRBV9, the J gene TRBJ2-5; 12 bases are a match to TRBD2. With V trimmed by 3 bases and J by 2 bases, 5 bases remained unmatched. The CDR3 contains 16 residues. Germline CDR1 is SGDLS and CDR2 is YYNGEE. The CDR3 loop is CASSATSGGIQETQYF. CDR3 bases: TGTGCCAGCAGCGCAACTAGCGGGGGGATACAAGAGACCCAGTACTTC.

V usage is TRBV5-4 and J usage is TRBJ2-7, with D tentatively TRBD1 (6 bases). Deletions cut 3 bases from V and 0 bases from J, with 10 bases between. Germline V gives CDR1 SGHNT, CDR2 YYREEE (reference sequence). The length of the CDR3 is 14 residues. CDR3 sequence (DNA): TGTGCCAGCAGCTCGGACAGCAGCTCCTACGAGCAGTACTTC. Protein sequence: CASSSDSSSYEQYF.

V and J are TRBV29-1 and TRBJ2-7; TRBD2 aligns across 14 bases. Germline V gene data show CDR1 as SQVTM and CDR2 as ANQGSEA. With V trimmed by 2 bases and J by 4 bases, 4 bases remained unmatched. The CDR3 contains 15 residues. As DNA, the CDR3 is TGCAGCGTTGAAATAGGGACTAGCGGGAGATACGAGCAGTACTTC. It specifies CSVEIGTSGRYEQYF.

This chain uses TRBV30 with TRBJ2-1; possible D gene TRBD2, 5 bases. The CDR3 has 15 amino acids. V dropped 6 bases and J dropped 7 bases, with 22 bases sitting between them. The germline V gene has CDR1 GTSNPN and CDR2 SVGIG (reference sequence). The CDR3, as DNA: TGTGCCTGCCCGGTAGTAGGAGGTATCCGGAATGAGCAGTTCTTC. Its protein product is CACPVVGGIRNEQFF.

The chain has TRBV7-9 and TRBJ2-1, with 9 nucleotides matching TRBD2. Losses at the gene ends were 5 bases for V and 1 base for J; bases not matched to a gene: 3. Germline CDR1 SEHNR, CDR2 FQNEAQ (reference sequence). This CDR3 contains 15 residues. In DNA form, the CDR3 reads TGTGCCAGCAGCCCGACTAGCGGATCCTACAATGAGCAGTTCTTC. Protein sequence: CASSPTSGSYNEQFF.

CDR3 nucleotides: TGTGCCAGCAGCTTATTCGACAATGAGCAGTTCTTC. Translation: CASSLFDNEQFF. J is TRBJ2-1 and V is TRBV7-8; no clear D. The ends were cut back, 2 bases at V and 5 bases at J, with 4 bases in the middle. This CDR3 is built from 12 residues. Germline-derived CDR1 and CDR2 are SGHVS and FQNEAQ.

V usage is TRBV2 and J usage is TRBJ1-3, with D unclear. From germline, CDR1 is SNHLY and CDR2 FYNNEI. This CDR3 has 13 residues. V lost 6 bases to trimming and J lost 2 bases, with 8 bases between them. The CDR3 sequence is CASRGDTGNTIYF. The CDR3 DNA reads TGTGCCAGCAGGGGAGACACTGGAAACACCATATATTTT. The full variable domain, rest sourced from reference TRBV2 and TRBJ1-3, is EPEVTQTPSHQVTQMGQEVILRCVPISNHLYFYWYRQILGQKVEFLVSFYNNEISEKSEIFDDQFSVERPDGSNFTLKIRSTKLEDSAMYFCASRGDTGNTIYFGEGSWLTVV.

The chain joins TRBV2 to TRBJ2-1; 8 nucleotides match TRBD2. Germline loops: CDR1 SNHLY, CDR2 FYNNEI. This CDR3 contains 15 residues. V lost 3 bases to trimming and J lost 6 bases; unmatched junction nucleotides: 7. This CDR3 is CASSERTSMVNEQFF. CDR3 coding DNA: TGTGCCAGCAGTGAGCGGACTAGCATGGTCAATGAGCAGTTCTTC. Filled out from reference TRBV2 and TRBJ2-1, the complete variable domain reads EPEVTQTPSHQVTQMGQEVILRCVPISNHLYFYWYRQILGQKVEFLVSFYNNEISEKSEIFDDQFSVERPDGSNFTLKIRSTKLEDSAMYFCASSERTSMVNEQFFGPGTRLTVL.

This clone occurred once. This chain joins TRBV18 and TRBJ2-3; D is unresolved. The V end lost 1 base, the J end lost 2 bases, and 13 bases lay between the germline ends. The germline CDR1 and CDR2 sequences are KGHSH and LQKENI. The CDR3 is made up of 16 amino acids. CDR3 amino acids: CASSPRVSSDTDTQYF. The DNA for the CDR3 is TGTGCCAGCTCACCACGGGTTAGCTCGGACACAGATACGCAGTATTTT.

This chain joins TRBV7-2 and TRBJ2-7, with 7 bases lining up with TRBD2. Germline V CDR1 and CDR2: SGHTA, FQGNSA. V lost 1 base to trimming and J lost 2 bases; unmatched junction nucleotides: 8. This CDR3 spans 16 amino acids. This chain's CDR3 is CASSLGGAGVPYEQYF. In DNA, the CDR3 is TGTGCCAGCAGCTTAGGGGGCGCGGGAGTCCCCTACGAGCAGTACTTC.

The CDR3 DNA reads as TGTGCCAGCAGTGAATACCAGGGAGGTTATCAGCCCCAGCATTTT. Its translation: CASSEYQGGYQPQHF. The V and J genes are TRBV2 and TRBJ1-5, with a possible D match to TRBD1 (5 bases). The CDR3 is 15 residues long. Trimming took off 2 bases at V and 5 bases at J, with 13 bases between the two ends. In germline, CDR1 is SNHLY, CDR2 FYNNEI.

The rearrangement joins TRBV19 to TRBJ2-7; D unclear. Trimming left V 10 bases short and J 0 bases short, with 10 bases between. The CDR3 runs to 12 residues. Per germline, CDR1 LNHDA and CDR2 SQIVND (reference sequence). CDR3 DNA sequence: TGTGCCACGGCGGTGAGCTCCTACGAGCAGTACTTC. Translated, it gives CATAVSSYEQYF. Combining the CDR3 with reference TRBV19 and TRBJ2-7 gives the whole variable domain DGGITQSPKYLFRKEGQNVTLSCEQNLNHDAMYWYRQDPGQGLRLIYYSQIVNDFQKGDIAEGYSVSREKKESFPLTVTSAQKNPTAFYLCATAVSSYEQYFGPGTRLTVT.

V usage is TRBV9 and J usage is TRBJ2-3; the D gene is possibly TRBD1 (5 bases). The CDR3 length is 13 residues. Germline CDR1 reads SGDLS; CDR2 reads YYNGEE. V dropped 0 bases and J dropped 4 bases, with 6 bases sitting between them. For the CDR3, the DNA is TGTGCCAGCAGCGTAGTAGGGGCAGATACGCAGTATTTT. As protein: CASSVVGADTQYF.

The chain employs TRBV7-9 and TRBJ2-1, with D perhaps matching TRBD2 (5 bases). CDR3 size: 16 residues. CDR1 and CDR2 (germline): SEHNR, FQNEAQ (reference sequence). Deletions cut 0 bases from V and 3 bases from J, with 12 bases between. CDR3 DNA sequence: TGTGCCAGCAGCTTAGCGCAGAAGCGGAACTACAATGAGCAGTTCTTC. Protein: CASSLAQKRNYNEQFF.

The CDR3 here is CASSYSSGGRQPQHF. CDR3 nucleotides: TGTGCCAGCAGTTACTCGAGCGGGGGCCGTCAGCCCCAGCATTTT. The chain has TRBV6-5 and TRBJ1-5; TRBD1 might be the D (6 bases). V lost 0 bases to trimming and J lost 6 bases, with 12 bases between them. CDR3 length: 15 amino acids. CDR1 and CDR2 (germline): MNHEY, SVGAGI.

The chain recombines TRBV27 with TRBJ2-7; D gene uncertain. Germline V lookup: CDR1 MNHEY, CDR2 SMNVEV (reference sequence). V was trimmed by 1 base and J by 2 bases, leaving 15 bases between them. The CDR3 length is 16 residues. The CDR3 region is CASSLFPTALPYEQYF. The CDR3 DNA sequence: TGTGCCAGCAGTTTATTCCCTACAGCTTTGCCCTACGAGCAGTACTTC.

The chain has TRBV6-5 and TRBJ2-7; TRBD1 is a possible D gene (5 bases). The CDR3 is made up of 13 amino acids. Trimming left V 0 bases short and J 4 bases short, with 7 bases between. Germline CDR1 and CDR2: MNHEY and SVGAGI. This chain's CDR3 is CASSYSGRYEQYF. In DNA form, the CDR3 reads TGTGCCAGCAGTTACTCGGGGCGGTACGAGCAGTACTTC.